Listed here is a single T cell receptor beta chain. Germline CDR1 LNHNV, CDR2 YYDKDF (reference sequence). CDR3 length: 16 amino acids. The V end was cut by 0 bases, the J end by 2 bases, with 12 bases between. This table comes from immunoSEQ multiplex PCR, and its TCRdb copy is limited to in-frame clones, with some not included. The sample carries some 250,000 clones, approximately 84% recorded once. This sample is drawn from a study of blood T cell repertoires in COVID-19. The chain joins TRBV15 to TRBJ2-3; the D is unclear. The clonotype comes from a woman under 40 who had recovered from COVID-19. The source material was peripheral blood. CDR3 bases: TGTGCCACCAGCAGAGATCTAGACTTCTTCACAGATACGCAGTATTTT. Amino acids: CATSRDLDFFTDTQYF.